This TCR beta chain was sequenced in a study of T cell responses to AZD1222 COVID-19 vaccine. Findings and limits, study-wide: It was only a handful of AZD1222 recipients who were seropositive at baseline. Across spike, vaccine-associated CD4 TCRs were found, dominant at 160-218 and 743-854.

Method: immunoSEQ multiplex PCR; TCRdb's copy keeps in-frame clones and lacks some. The table lists 170,000 or so clones, just over 90% of them singletons. Comment on this clone: What it binds is not known.

The sequenced sample was peripheral blood, obtained on day 0 of AZD1222 vaccination. The clonotype originates from an adult in good health.

The CDR3 nucleotides read TGTGCCAGCAGTCCCCAGGGTGGGGGCAAAGAGACCCAGTACTTC. Its protein is CASSPQGGGKETQYF. This sequence joins TRBV25-1 and TRBJ2-5; D possibly corresponds to TRBD1 (6 bases). This CDR3 has 15 amino acids. V lost 5 bases, J lost 3 bases, and 16 bases lay in between. Looked up from germline, CDR1 is MGHDK and CDR2 is SYGVNS.